This T cell receptor beta chain originates from a study of blood T cells in healthy people across ages. Findings and caveats of the study: Per million T cells, TCR beta diversity dropped about linearly as age rose. As naive T cell percentage varied, TCR beta diversity correlated strongly with it. Comparison with aged donors showed that long-lived donors had more naive CD4+ cells and higher diversity.

Primers used in a second PCR of roughly 7 to 11 cycles were a sample-barcoded 5' primer and a J-beta primer mix. TCRdb re-derived calls from the 5' RACE reads in MiXCR, one entry per CDR3 protein. This sample yields some 1.5 million distinct CDR3 sequences, of which about 30% are seen a single time; roughly 8% belongs to the top ten. About this clonotype: The antigen remains unidentified. One end of the junction does not line up with germline, which may come from a read error.

The sequence derives from a woman aged 25 to 39 in good health. What was sequenced was blood.

In DNA form, the CDR3 reads TGTGCCAGTAGCTTGGTGGAAGGATGGGGCTACACCTTC. Translated: CASSLVEGWGYTF. The genes are TRBV5-4 and TRBJ1-2; D call uncertain. CDR3 length: 13 amino acids. Germline CDR1 SGHNT, CDR2 YYREEE (reference sequence).